This TCR beta chain was retrieved from a study of Siglec-9 on CD8 T cells in melanoma. Points from the study as a whole: In melanoma tumors, a Siglec-9-marked effector memory CD8+ subset reportedly appeared to accumulate.

Germline CDR1 and CDR2: MNHNS and SASEGT. The CDR3 extends over 15 amino acids. Trimming removed 1 base at V and 0 bases at J, with 10 bases between. Profiling relied on immunoSEQ multiplex PCR, and the TCRdb table lists in-frame clones only, not all of them. The sample shows about 1,400 clones, about 60% of them seen only once. This clone was counted a single time. Antigen specificity is unknown. The rearrangement uses TRBV6-1 and TRBJ2-7; D unresolved. The sequenced material came from Siglec-9+ CD8+ T cells sorted from blood. This TCR came from a human donor in good health. The CDR3 region is CASSEGGTGSYEQYF. CDR3 sequence (DNA): TGTGCCAGCAGTGAAGGGGGAACTGGCTCCTACGAGCAGTACTTC.